This T cell receptor beta chain was captured in a study of blood T cell repertoires in COVID-19. Study at large: From the United States, Italy and Spain came samples of acute and convalescent COVID-19.

Only a few counts were recorded for this clone. Germline V gene sequence: CDR1 LGHNA, CDR2 YNFKEQ. V lost 3 bases, J lost 3 bases, and 8 bases stayed unmatched. This CDR3 region has 16 residues. Measured with immunoSEQ multiplex PCR; TCRdb has only the in-frame clones, and not every one. Here the sample spans tens of thousands of clones, around 82% being singletons. The TCR comes from a woman of 80 years or more with acute or convalescent COVID-19. The chain carries TRBV4-2 and TRBJ2-5; TRBD2 matches 9 bases. The sequencing input was peripheral blood. The CDR3 DNA sequence: TGTGCCAGCAGCCAGGGTTTGGTAGCGGGAGAAGAGACCCAGTACTTC. Its protein product is CASSQGLVAGEETQYF.